This section outlines one T cell receptor beta chain sequence together with its context. Its antigen is as yet unknown. The time point is: persistent/refractory GD, antithyroid drugs over 5 years with positive TRAb. RNA extracted from PBMCs served as the sequencing template. The data originate from a study of regulatory T cells in long-lasting Graves disease. General study findings and limits: Reduced TCR diversity was observed in persistent Graves' patients versus newly diagnosed patients. Preferential use of TRBV28, TRBJ1-2 and TRBJ2-5 was seen in persistent disease.

Through Arm-PCR of CDR3 regions and iRepertoire HTBI primers, TCR beta libraries were built. A single record per CDR3 protein comes from TCRdb applying MiXCR to the multiplex PCR reads. The table records 500,000 to 700,000 distinct CDR3 sequences, about 32% of them present only once. Trimming cost V 3 bases and J 1 base, with 9 bases left between them. Germline V lookup: CDR1 LNHDA, CDR2 SQIVND (reference sequence). The CDR3 extends over 14 amino acids. Here the sequenced sample was peripheral blood mononuclear cells (PBMCs), taken when the disease was refractory, from a patient treated with antithyroid drugs. The gene calls are TRBV19 and TRBJ1-1; D is perhaps TRBD1 (6 bases). The clonotype originates from a female donor with Graves disease. CDR3 DNA: TGTGCCAGTAGTATCCCAGGGGAGAACACTGAAGCTTTCTTT. Protein sequence: CASSIPGENTEAFF.